These 11 T cell receptor beta chains came from one sample sequenced in a study of blood T cell repertoires in COVID-19. Generated by immunoSEQ multiplex PCR, the TCRdb table keeps only in-frame clones and is missing some. Among 250,000 to 300,000 clones, roughly 89% were seen once, and the ten largest hold about 2%. Sequencing was performed on PBMCs or T cells enriched from blood (not recorded which). The receptor source for this set is a woman in her sixties who had recovered from COVID-19.

This chain uses TRBV28 with TRBJ1-1; D is perhaps TRBD1 (6 bases). Per the germline V gene, CDR1 is MDHEN and CDR2 is SYDVKM. This CDR3 is 15 amino acids long. V lost 5 bases, J lost 0 bases, and 13 bases lay in between. CDR3 bases: TGTGCCAGCAGTCCCGGGCCAGGGGTGAACACTGAAGCTTTCTTT. Residues: CASSPGPGVNTEAFF.

The chain has TRBV12-5 and TRBJ1-1; TRBD1 aligns across 9 bases. This CDR3 is built from 14 residues. The trim removed 7 bases at V and 6 bases at J, leaving 9 bases unmatched. Germline CDR1 is LGHNT and CDR2 is FRNRAP. The CDR3 spells CASVSTGGRPEAFF. The CDR3 nucleotides are TGTGCTAGTGTTTCGACAGGGGGACGGCCTGAAGCTTTCTTT.

This chain connects TRBV5-1 to TRBJ1-4; TRBD1 is a possible D gene (5 bases). Trimming pared 0 bases from V and 2 bases from J, leaving 14 bases between. Germline CDR1 reads SGHRS; CDR2 reads YFSETQ. The CDR3 is 17 residues long. CDR3 sequence (DNA): TGCGCCAGCAGCTTGGCGGGGGGGTCAGCCACTAATGAAAAACTGTTTTTT. Its translation is CASSLAGGSATNEKLFF.

The chain recombines TRBV9 with TRBJ2-2, with D possibly being TRBD2 (6 bases). The CDR3 is made up of 20 amino acids. Germline V gene sequence: CDR1 SGDLS, CDR2 YYNGEE. The V gene lost 3 bases and the J gene lost 3 bases, with 27 bases spanning the gap. CDR3 residues: CASSDRITGTSLRDTGELFF. The CDR3, as DNA: TGTGCCAGCAGCGACAGAATAACCGGGACTTCTCTAAGGGACACCGGGGAGCTGTTTTTT.

This clone was recorded only once. The chain carries TRBV5-4 and TRBJ2-6; 7 nucleotides line up with TRBD1. Trimming removed 5 bases from V and 2 bases from J; junction bases left unmatched: 4. Per germline, CDR1 SGHNT and CDR2 YYREEE (reference sequence). CDR3 length: 15 amino acids. CDR3 sequence (DNA): TGTGCCAGCAGGGTCCAGGGGGCTGGGGCCAACGTCCTGACTTTC. This encodes CASRVQGAGANVLTF.

The chain uses TRBV9 and TRBJ2-1; 11 positions match TRBD2. V dropped 7 bases and J dropped 10; count of bases not matched to a gene: 10. The germline gives CDR1 SGDLS, CDR2 YYNGEE. The CDR3 sequence is 14 residues long. CDR3 region: CASGLAGGPGEQFF. The CDR3 DNA reads as TGTGCCAGCGGGTTAGCGGGAGGGCCGGGCGAGCAGTTCTTC.

In the case of this clone: Germline and junction disagree at one end, which may indicate a read error. The V call is TRBV7-7, the J call TRBJ1-1; TRBD1 is a possible D gene (5 bases). The germline gives CDR1 SSHAT, CDR2 FNYEAQ (reference sequence). This CDR3 is built from 15 residues. The CDR3 is CASTLGADGNTEAFF. CDR3 DNA: TGTGCTAGCACCCTAGGGGCAGACGGGAACACTGAAGCTTTCTTT.

In its sample, this clone was seen once. V usage is TRBV7-8 and J usage is TRBJ1-2; possibly TRBD1 for D (6 bases). Germline values: CDR1 SGHVS, CDR2 FQNEAQ. Trimming took 5 bases from V and 4 from J, leaving 17 bases between them. There are 15 residues in the CDR3. Here the CDR3 reads CASSPRGASGYGYTF. CDR3 bases: TGTGCCAGCAGCCCACGGGGGGCGTCTGGCTATGGCTACACCTTC. Supplemented by reference TRBV7-8 and TRBJ1-2, the full variable domain reads GAGVSQSPRYKVAKRGQDVALRCDPISGHVSLFWYQQALGQGPEFLTYFQNEAQLDKSGLPSDRFFAERPEGSVSTLKIQRTQQEDSAVYLCASSPRGASGYGYTFGSGTRLTVV.

This clone has a single count. V usage is TRBV24-1 and J usage is TRBJ2-2; D might be TRBD1 (5 bases). Germline V gives CDR1 KGHDR, CDR2 SFDVKD. With 0 bases removed from V and 7 bases from J, the gap between germline ends came to 14 bases. The CDR3 has 16 residues. The CDR3 region is CATSDLGSGNFGELFF. CDR3 sequence (DNA): TGTGCCACCAGTGATTTGGGATCAGGGAACTTCGGGGAGCTGTTTTTT.

The chain joins TRBV30 to TRBJ2-3; weak D call: TRBD1 (6 bases). Trimming removed 2 bases at V and 2 bases at J, with 11 bases between. Looked up from germline, CDR1 is GTSNPN and CDR2 is SVGIG (reference sequence). There are 14 residues in the CDR3. DNA for the CDR3: TGTGCCTGGAGTTCGGCAGGGGTCACAGATACGCAGTATTTT. Protein sequence: CAWSSAGVTDTQYF. Full variable domain (outside the CDR3, taken from reference TRBV30 and TRBJ2-3): SQTIHQWPATLVQPVGSPLSLECTVEGTSNPNLYWYRQAAGRGLQLLFYSVGIGQISSEVPQNLSASRPQDRQFILSSKKLLLSDSGFYLCAWSSAGVTDTQYFGPGTRLTVL.

The chain combines TRBV30 with TRBJ2-3; 11 bases are shared with TRBD2. Germline loops: CDR1 GTSNPN, CDR2 SVGIG (reference sequence). Unmatched junction bases numbered 13, after V lost 5 bases and J lost 6 bases. This CDR3 contains 16 residues. The CDR3 bases are TGTGCCTGGGGGGTTGGTCTTAGCGGGAGGGGCGATACGCAGTATTTT. Translating it yields CAWGVGLSGRGDTQYF.